This T cell receptor (beta chain) appears in the sequencing data of a study of response to subunit inactivated influenza vaccine. V was clipped by 6 bases and J by 7 bases, with 16 bases between them. The CDR3 contains 15 residues. MiXCR, run by TCRdb on the RT-PCR reads, gives a single entry per CDR3 protein. The sample lists about 570,000 distinct CDR3 sequences; roughly 12% were seen once. This clonotype has ten or more counts. These data also formed part of another study, on T cells expressing NK-cell markers. That paper adds: A 5'RACE template switching approach incorporating UMIs was used to make TCR beta cDNA. Sorted CD3+CD56+NKG2C+, CD3+CD56+NKG2C- and CD3+CD56-NKG2C+ T cells supplied TCR beta repertoires. Among the experiments, several used an anti-gamma-delta TCR antibody to restrict sorting to alpha-beta TCR T cells. Similarly, these clonotypes led the CD3+CD56-NKG2C+ fraction as well in a handful of donors. Uncertainty persisted over the HCMV specificity of expanded NKG2C+ T cell clones.

This TCR was recovered from a man in his forties or fifties who received an inactivated influenza vaccine. V is TRBV12-3 or TRBV12-4 and J is TRBJ1-6; no reliable D call. Sequences were derived from PBMCs from blood, sampled on the day of vaccination. The CDR3 nucleotides read TGTGCCAGCAGGGCTGGGGAGGGAAAAAATTCACCCCTCCACTTT. Protein: CASRAGEGKNSPLHF.